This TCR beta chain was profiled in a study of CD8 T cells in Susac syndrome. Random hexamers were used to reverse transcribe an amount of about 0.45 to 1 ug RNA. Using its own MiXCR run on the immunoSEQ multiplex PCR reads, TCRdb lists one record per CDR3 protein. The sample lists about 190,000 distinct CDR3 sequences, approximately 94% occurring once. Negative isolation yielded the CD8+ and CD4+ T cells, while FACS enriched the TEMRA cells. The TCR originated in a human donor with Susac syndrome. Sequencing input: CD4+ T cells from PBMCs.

The CDR3 loop is CASSSGRQYF. DNA of the CDR3: TGTGCCAGCAGTTCTGGTAGGCAGTACTTC. The chain couples TRBV6-2 or TRBV6-3 to TRBJ2-7; D gene uncertain. V dropped 4 bases and J dropped 9 bases, with 7 bases sitting between them. CDR3 length: 10 amino acids. From germline, CDR1 is MNHEY and CDR2 SVGEGT.